What follows is one T cell receptor beta chain and its context. This specimen comes from a study of blood T cell repertoires in COVID-19. Overall study context: Sites in the United States, Italy and Spain provided acute and convalescent COVID-19 samples. Sources were T cells, B-cell-depleted T cells, or PBMCs; the material itself was cDNA or gDNA.

Assay: immunoSEQ multiplex PCR; the TCRdb copy retains only in-frame clones and omits some. The data contain hundreds of thousands of clones, approximately 90% of them seen just once; the ten biggest clones take up approximately 2.2%. From germline, CDR1 is MDHEN and CDR2 SYDVKM. CDR3 length equals 15 residues. V was shortened by 6 bases and J by 6 bases, with 18 bases between the two germline ends. The chain employs TRBV28 and TRBJ2-1; tentatively, D is TRBD2 (6 bases). Sequences were obtained from peripheral blood. This receptor was identified in a man aged 18 to 30 with active or convalescent COVID-19. The CDR3 DNA reads TGTGCCAGCAGCGTTAGGTGGAGGGTGGGCAATGAGCAGTTCTTC. It yields the protein CASSVRWRVGNEQFF.